This T cell receptor beta chain was retrieved from a study of blood T cell repertoires in COVID-19. Study overall: From the United States, Italy and Spain came samples of acute and convalescent COVID-19.

The V gene's germline CDR1 is SNHLY and CDR2 FYNNEI. CDR3 length: 15 residues. Trimming at V came to 3 bases and at J to 5 bases, leaving 7 bases not matched to a gene. Assay: immunoSEQ multiplex PCR; the TCRdb copy retains only in-frame clones and omits some. The repertoire holds around 97,000 clones, with 84% as singletons. The TCR originated in a human donor in a cohort sampled during active COVID-19. Material for sequencing was peripheral blood. The chain is built from TRBV2 and TRBJ1-2; 9 nucleotides match TRBD1. CDR3 residues: CASSDGTGLTYGYTF. Written as DNA, the CDR3 is TGTGCCAGCAGTGACGGGACAGGGTTAACATATGGCTACACCTTC. The variable domain in full, with the rest retrieved from reference TRBV2 and TRBJ1-2, is EPEVTQTPSHQVTQMGQEVILRCVPISNHLYFYWYRQILGQKVEFLVSFYNNEISEKSEIFDDQFSVERPDGSNFTLKIRSTKLEDSAMYFCASSDGTGLTYGYTFGSGTRLTVV.